A selection of T cell receptor beta chains follows, all from one sample in a study of OX40 agonist ivuxolimab in advanced cancers. Libraries were prepared by immunoSEQ multiplex PCR; TCRdb keeps only in-frame clonotypes and omits some of them. This sample has fewer than 45,000 clones, with 88% found just once. Material: CD4+ or CD8+ T cells sorted from blood, obtained in a trial of the OX40 agonist ivuxolimab. All receptors come from an adult with an advanced solid tumor such as melanoma, head and neck, liver or kidney cancer. CDR3s include the opening cysteine and the closing phenylalanine or tryptophan. Fields, in order: CDR3 length, J gene, V gene, D gene, clone size, CDR3 protein, CDR3 DNA. The D gene is left open where the match is weak. The size entry is marked missing in some rows and otherwise reads once, few, many or a size class.

length: 16; J: TRBJ2-5; V: TRBV27; D: -; size: -; CDR3: CASSSSGAGIWETQYF; DNA: TGTGCCAGCAGTTCATCGGGAGCTGGGATTTGGGAGACCCAGTACTTC
length: 17; J: TRBJ2-1; V: TRBV11-2; D: TRBD2; size: -; CDR3: CASSLEWAGGSYNEQFF; DNA: TGTGCCAGCAGCTTAGAGTGGGCGGGGGGTTCCTACAATGAGCAGTTCTTC
length: 14; J: TRBJ1-5; V: TRBV7-8; D: -; size: -; CDR3: CASSFPPGNQPQHF; DNA: TGTGCCAGCAGCTTCCCCCCGGGCAATCAGCCCCAGCATTTT
length: 12; J: TRBJ2-5; V: TRBV7-9; D: -; size: -; CDR3: CASSSRWETQYF; DNA: TGTGCCAGCAGTTCTCGTTGGGAGACCCAGTACTTC
length: 14; J: TRBJ1-1; V: TRBV2; D: TRBD1; size: -; CDR3: CASNAQGAGAEAFF; DNA: TGTGCCAGCAACGCACAGGGGGCAGGGGCTGAAGCTTTCTTT
length: 15; J: TRBJ1-3; V: TRBV4-2; D: -; size: -; CDR3: CASSQDGRTGNTIYF; DNA: TGTGCCAGCAGCCAAGACGGACGGACTGGAAACACCATATATTTT
length: 15; J: TRBJ2-3; V: TRBV6-5; D: -; size: -; CDR3: CASSSDGTSTDTQYF; DNA: TGTGCCAGCAGTTCGGACGGTACTAGCACAGATACGCAGTATTTT
length: 14; J: TRBJ1-5; V: TRBV19; D: -; size: -; CDR3: CASSIKGRYQPQHF; DNA: TGTGCCAGTAGTATCAAAGGCCGTTATCAGCCCCAGCATTTT
length: 13; J: TRBJ1-5; V: TRBV30; D: -; size: -; CDR3: CAWSAGGNQPQHF; DNA: TGTGCCTGGAGTGCCGGGGGCAATCAGCCCCAGCATTTT
length: 12; J: TRBJ1-2; V: TRBV27; D: -; size: -; CDR3: CASSSDKNGYTF; DNA: TGTGCCAGCAGCTCCGACAAGAATGGCTACACCTTC
length: 15; J: TRBJ2-7; V: TRBV7-6; D: -; size: -; CDR3: CASSSAWAGSYEQYF; DNA: TGTGCCAGCAGCTCTGCGTGGGCAGGCTCCTACGAGCAGTACTTC
length: 15; J: TRBJ2-1; V: TRBV9; D: TRBD2; size: -; CDR3: CASSGDSGIYNEQFF; DNA: TGTGCCAGCAGCGGGGATAGCGGGATCTACAATGAGCAGTTCTTC
length: 12; J: TRBJ2-2; V: TRBV6-1; D: -; size: -; CDR3: CASSDNTGELFF; DNA: TGTGCCAGCAGTGACAACACCGGGGAGCTGTTTTTT
length: 12; J: TRBJ2-7; V: TRBV7-2; D: -; size: -; CDR3: CASSPTAYEQYF; DNA: TGTGCCAGCAGCCCGACGGCCTACGAGCAGTACTTC
length: 13; J: TRBJ2-7; V: TRBV6-5; D: -; size: few; CDR3: CASSYFRPNEQYF; DNA: TGTGCCAGCAGTTACTTCCGCCCCAACGAGCAGTACTTC
length: 16; J: TRBJ1-5; V: TRBV6-1; D: -; size: -; CDR3: CASSEVVTSRGQPQHF; DNA: TGTGCCAGCAGTGAAGTTGTCACCTCAAGGGGTCAGCCCCAGCATTTT
length: 14; J: TRBJ2-5; V: TRBV6-5; D: -; size: -; CDR3: CASSVPGYLETQYF; DNA: TGTGCCAGCAGTGTCCCGGGCTATCTAGAGACCCAGTACTTC
length: 14; J: TRBJ1-2; V: TRBV5-1; D: -; size: -; CDR3: CASSLAGGGGGYTF; DNA: TGCGCCAGCAGCTTGGCCGGGGGCGGAGGTGGCTACACCTTC
length: 16; J: TRBJ2-7; V: TRBV19; D: TRBD2; size: few; CDR3: CATGPVGGRTSYEQYF; DNA: TGTGCCACCGGCCCGGTGGGCGGGAGGACCTCCTACGAGCAGTACTTC
length: 16; J: TRBJ1-1; V: TRBV27; D: TRBD1; size: -; CDR3: CASSTLGTGVSTEAFF; DNA: TGTGCCAGCAGTACCCTCGGGACAGGGGTTTCCACTGAAGCTTTCTTT
length: 15; J: TRBJ2-7; V: TRBV7-2; D: -; size: medium-sized; CDR3: CASSPGVLVDHEQYF; DNA: TGTGCCAGCAGCCCGGGGGTTCTAGTAGACCACGAGCAGTACTTC